The clone carrying this T cell receptor beta chain appeared a few times. The antigen is unknown. The data are from a study of T cell responses to AZD1222 COVID-19 vaccine. The germline CDR1 and CDR2 sequences are SGHTA and FQGNSA. The CDR3 has 15 residues. The germline V and J ends were trimmed by 5 bases and 1 base, with 12 bases remaining between them. General study points: Across the whole spike, CD4 TCRs peaked at regions 160-218 and 743-854. Among those given AZD1222, only five or six were seropositive at baseline. With two AZD1222 doses given, Spike-specific TCR breadth and depth both rose.

Produced via immunoSEQ multiplex PCR; TCRdb's table is partial and in-frame only. The sample carries more than 85,000 clones, around 87% recorded once. Sequencing was performed on peripheral blood, taken on day 0 of AZD1222 vaccination. The TCR comes from an adult in good health. The V gene is TRBV7-2, the J gene TRBJ1-5; D gene uncertain. CDR3 loop: CASSVQKGSNQPQHF. The CDR3 DNA follows: TGTGCCAGCAGCGTCCAGAAAGGCAGCAATCAGCCCCAGCATTTT.